This T cell receptor beta chain was recovered during a study of blood T cell repertoires in COVID-19. The CDR3 covers 13 residues. V was pared by 5 bases and J by 6 bases, with 14 bases between. Germline V CDR1 and CDR2: SGHVS, FQNEAQ. As originally analysed: Estimation of nucleated cell counts relied on the amplification of reference gene primers. Profiling relied on immunoSEQ multiplex PCR, and the TCRdb table lists in-frame clones only, not all of them. V, J and clone size derive from that table, while D and trimming were established from the DNA sequence. The table lists some 94,000 clones, more than 75% of them singletons.

Input material: peripheral blood. This TCR was sampled from a human donor in a cohort sampled during active COVID-19. The rearrangement links TRBV7-8 to TRBJ2-7; perhaps TRBD1 as D (6 bases). In nucleotides, the CDR3 is TGTGCCAGCAGCCTCTGGGGGCGCGGCGAGCAGTACTTC. The encoded protein is CASSLWGRGEQYF. Looking up the rest from reference TRBV7-8 and TRBJ2-7 gives the full variable domain: GAGVSQSPRYKVAKRGQDVALRCDPISGHVSLFWYQQALGQGPEFLTYFQNEAQLDKSGLPSDRFFAERPEGSVSTLKIQRTQQEDSAVYLCASSLWGRGEQYFGPGTRLTVT.